The source of this T cell receptor (beta chain) is a study of CD8 T cells in Susac syndrome. The multiple sclerosis control group comprised treatment-naive patients with stable or active relapsing-remitting disease. Isolation of CD8+ and CD4+ T cells was performed negatively, whereas enrichment of TEMRA cells was done by FACS. The RNA input was 0.5 to 1 ug, and it was reverse transcribed with random hexamers. Amplification of TCR beta CDR3 used immunoSEQ multiplex PCR across 54 Vbeta and 13 Jbeta. TCRdb analysed the immunoSEQ multiplex PCR reads with MiXCR anew, one entry per CDR3 protein. The sample yields under 350,000 distinct CDR3 sequences, roughly nine tenths seen once. This clonotype originated in a human donor with multiple sclerosis. The sample taken for sequencing was CD4+ T cells from PBMCs.

DNA for the CDR3: TGTGCCAGCTCACGAGACAGGGGTGACACTGAAGCTTTCTTT. As protein: CASSRDRGDTEAFF. The V gene is TRBV18, the J gene TRBJ1-1, with 8 bases matching TRBD1. This CDR3 spans 14 amino acids. The ends lost 4 bases at V and 3 bases at J; junction bases unmatched: 4. Germline CDR1 is KGHSH and CDR2 is LQKENI.